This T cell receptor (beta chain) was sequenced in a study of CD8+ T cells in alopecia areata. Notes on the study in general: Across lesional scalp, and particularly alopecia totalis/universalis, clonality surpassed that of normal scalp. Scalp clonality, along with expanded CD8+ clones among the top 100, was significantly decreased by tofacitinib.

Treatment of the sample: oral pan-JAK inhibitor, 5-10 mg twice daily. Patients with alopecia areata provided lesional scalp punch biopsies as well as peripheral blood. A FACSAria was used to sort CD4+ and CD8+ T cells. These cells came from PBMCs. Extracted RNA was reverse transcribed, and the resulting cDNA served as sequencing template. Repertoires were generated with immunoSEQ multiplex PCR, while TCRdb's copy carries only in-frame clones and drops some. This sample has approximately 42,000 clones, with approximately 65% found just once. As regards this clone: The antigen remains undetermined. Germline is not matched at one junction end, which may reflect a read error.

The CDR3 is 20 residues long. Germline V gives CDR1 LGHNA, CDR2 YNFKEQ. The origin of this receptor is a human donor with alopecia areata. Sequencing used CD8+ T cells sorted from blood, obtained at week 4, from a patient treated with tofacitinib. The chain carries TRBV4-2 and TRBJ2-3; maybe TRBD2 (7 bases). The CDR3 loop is CASSQVGGGLLPSSTGTQYF. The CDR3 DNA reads TGTGCCAGCAGCCAAGTTGGCGGGGGCCTCCTTCCTTCTAGCACAGGTACGCAGTATTTT.